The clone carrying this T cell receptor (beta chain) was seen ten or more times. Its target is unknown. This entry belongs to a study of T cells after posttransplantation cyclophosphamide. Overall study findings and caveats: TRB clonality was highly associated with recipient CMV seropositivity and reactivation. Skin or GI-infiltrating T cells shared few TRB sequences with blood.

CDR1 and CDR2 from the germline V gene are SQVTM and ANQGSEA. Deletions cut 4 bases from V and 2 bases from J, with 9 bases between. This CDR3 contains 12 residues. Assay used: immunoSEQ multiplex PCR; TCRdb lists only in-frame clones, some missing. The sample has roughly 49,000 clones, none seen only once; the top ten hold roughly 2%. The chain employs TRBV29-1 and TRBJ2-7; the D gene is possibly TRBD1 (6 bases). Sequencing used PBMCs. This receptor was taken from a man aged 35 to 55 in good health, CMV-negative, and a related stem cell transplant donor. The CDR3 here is CSVVGDTYEQYF. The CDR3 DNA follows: TGCAGCGTTGTAGGGGACACCTACGAGCAGTACTTC.